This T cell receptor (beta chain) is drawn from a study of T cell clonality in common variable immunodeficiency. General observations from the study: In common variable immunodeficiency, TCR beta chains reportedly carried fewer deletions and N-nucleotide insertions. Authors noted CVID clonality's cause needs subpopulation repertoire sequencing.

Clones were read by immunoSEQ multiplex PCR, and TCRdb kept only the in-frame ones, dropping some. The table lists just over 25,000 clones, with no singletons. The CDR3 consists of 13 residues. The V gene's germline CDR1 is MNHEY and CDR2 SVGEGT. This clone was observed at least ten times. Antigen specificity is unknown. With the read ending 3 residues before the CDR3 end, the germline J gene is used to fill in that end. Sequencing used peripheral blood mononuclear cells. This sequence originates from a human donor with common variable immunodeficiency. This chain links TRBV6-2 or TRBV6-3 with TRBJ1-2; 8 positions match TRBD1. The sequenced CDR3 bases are TGTGCCAGCAGTTACACGACAGGGGCGGGC. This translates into CASSYTTGAG. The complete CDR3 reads CASSYTTGAGYTF.